This T cell receptor (beta chain) is drawn from a study of blood T cells in healthy people across ages. About this clonotype itself: Antigen: not known.

Each donor's blood draw was roughly 10 milliliters of peripheral blood. The study, taken as a whole, reports: Diversity estimated from one million T cells was considered an underestimate.

Sample-barcoded 5' priming and a J-beta primer mix drove a second PCR of 7 to 11 cycles. Each CDR3 protein is one row after TCRdb ran MiXCR on the 5' RACE reads. The repertoire holds roughly 1,000,000 distinct CDR3 sequences, with roughly a quarter as singletons. Separately, the same data were catalogued under a study of T cells of mothers and their children. That paper notes: Using the M1S primer, the second PCR added sample barcodes along with 2-4 random nucleotides. Reads obtained per mother exceeded 8.5 million TCR beta CDR3 reads, with several million obtained per child.

This clonotype originated in a girl aged 2 to 10 in good health. What was sequenced was blood.

The CDR3 DNA follows: TGTGCCAGCAGCCTAAGTCCAATGAGCTACGAGCAGTACTTC. It yields the protein CASSLSPMSYEQYF. J is TRBJ2-7 and V is TRBV4-2; D gene uncertain. Germline-derived CDR1 and CDR2 are LGHNA and YNFKEQ. The V end was cut by 4 bases, the J end by 3 bases, with 13 bases between. CDR3 length: 14 residues.